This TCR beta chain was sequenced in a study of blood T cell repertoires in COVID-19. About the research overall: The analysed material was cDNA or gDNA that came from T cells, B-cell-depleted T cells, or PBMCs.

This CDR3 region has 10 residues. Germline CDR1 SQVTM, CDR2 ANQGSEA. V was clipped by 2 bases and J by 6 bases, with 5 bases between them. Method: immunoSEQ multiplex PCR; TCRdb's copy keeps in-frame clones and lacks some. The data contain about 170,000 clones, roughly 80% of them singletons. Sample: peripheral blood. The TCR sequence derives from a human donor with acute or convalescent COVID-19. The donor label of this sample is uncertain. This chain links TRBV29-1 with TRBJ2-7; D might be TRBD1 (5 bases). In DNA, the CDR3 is TGCAGCGTTGAAACAGGCGAGCAGTACTTC. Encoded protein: CSVETGEQYF.